These T cell receptor beta chains were read from a single sample in a study of T cell responses to AZD1222 COVID-19 vaccine. This table comes from immunoSEQ multiplex PCR, and its TCRdb copy is limited to in-frame clones, with some not included. The repertoire holds more than 85,000 clones, with around 87% as singletons. Here the sequenced sample was peripheral blood, taken on day 0 of AZD1222 vaccination. These receptors all stem from an adult in good health. Both conserved end residues are part of each CDR3. Fields, in order: V gene, J gene, D gene, clone size, CDR3 protein, CDR3 DNA. A D gene is named only where the DNA matches it firmly. Some rows have no size entry. The others give once, few or many, or a class for an expanded clone.

v_call: TRBV28; j_call: TRBJ2-5; d_call: -; clone_size: -; cdr3_aa: CASRQGRQETQYF; cdr3_nt: TGTGCCAGCAGGCAGGGCAGACAAGAGACCCAGTACTTC
v_call: TRBV9; j_call: TRBJ1-3; d_call: TRBD1; clone_size: -; cdr3_aa: CASSPGTGGYTIYF; cdr3_nt: TGTGCCAGCAGCCCGGGGACAGGGGGCTACACCATATATTTT
v_call: TRBV6-2/TRBV6-3; j_call: TRBJ1-3; d_call: TRBD1; clone_size: -; cdr3_aa: CASGLQGGTGNTIYF; cdr3_nt: TGTGCCAGCGGCCTACAGGGGGGTACTGGAAACACCATATATTTT
v_call: TRBV2; j_call: TRBJ2-5; d_call: TRBD1; clone_size: once; cdr3_aa: CASSAQGAFAETQYF; cdr3_nt: TGTGCCAGCAGTGCACAGGGGGCGTTTGCAGAGACCCAGTACTTC
v_call: TRBV11-3; j_call: TRBJ2-1; d_call: -; clone_size: -; cdr3_aa: CASRHQSSYNEQFF; cdr3_nt: TGTGCCAGCCGCCACCAGAGCTCCTACAATGAGCAGTTCTTC
v_call: TRBV6-5; j_call: TRBJ2-3; d_call: -; clone_size: -; cdr3_aa: CASSRLADTQYF; cdr3_nt: TGTGCCAGCAGTCGACTGGCGGATACGCAGTATTTT
v_call: TRBV3-1/TRBV3-2; j_call: TRBJ2-1; d_call: TRBD2; clone_size: -; cdr3_aa: CASSQGLAGGYNEQFF; cdr3_nt: TGTGCCAGCAGCCAAGGACTAGCGGGGGGTTACAATGAGCAGTTCTTC
v_call: TRBV29-1; j_call: TRBJ2-1; d_call: TRBD2; clone_size: -; cdr3_aa: CSVDVAGGLEQFF; cdr3_nt: TGCAGCGTTGACGTGGCGGGAGGGCTGGAGCAGTTCTTC
v_call: TRBV29-1; j_call: TRBJ1-1; d_call: TRBD1; clone_size: -; cdr3_aa: CSVGDRMNTEAFF; cdr3_nt: TGCAGCGTCGGGGACAGGATGAACACTGAAGCTTTCTTT
v_call: TRBV7-2; j_call: TRBJ2-2; d_call: -; clone_size: -; cdr3_aa: CASSLMRLENTGELFF; cdr3_nt: TGTGCCAGCAGCTTAATGAGACTAGAGAACACCGGGGAGCTGTTTTTT
v_call: TRBV18; j_call: TRBJ2-7; d_call: TRBD1; clone_size: -; cdr3_aa: CASSPGTGGKSEQYF; cdr3_nt: TGTGCCAGCTCACCCGGGACAGGGGGTAAATCCGAGCAGTACTTC
v_call: TRBV20-1; j_call: TRBJ1-5; d_call: -; clone_size: -; cdr3_aa: CSASFPGDQPQHF; cdr3_nt: TGCAGTGCTAGTTTTCCAGGGGATCAGCCCCAGCATTTT
v_call: TRBV7-2; j_call: TRBJ1-2; d_call: -; clone_size: -; cdr3_aa: CASSLNYGYTF; cdr3_nt: TGTGCCAGCAGCTTAAACTATGGCTACACCTTC
v_call: TRBV5-1; j_call: TRBJ1-1; d_call: -; clone_size: -; cdr3_aa: CASSLAGDTEAFF; cdr3_nt: TGCGCCAGCAGCTTGGCAGGGGACACTGAAGCTTTCTTT
v_call: TRBV2; j_call: TRBJ2-1; d_call: -; clone_size: -; cdr3_aa: CASTGNSNEQFF; cdr3_nt: TGTGCCAGCACCGGGAATAGTAATGAGCAGTTCTTC
v_call: TRBV5-1; j_call: TRBJ2-7; d_call: TRBD1; clone_size: -; cdr3_aa: CASSLGRGRGMPYEQYF; cdr3_nt: TGCGCCAGCAGCTTGGGCAGGGGGCGCGGAATGCCCTACGAGCAGTACTTC
v_call: TRBV2; j_call: TRBJ2-1; d_call: TRBD2; clone_size: -; cdr3_aa: CASSDSGLAGGKDNEQFF; cdr3_nt: TGTGCCAGCAGTGATTCAGGACTAGCGGGAGGCAAGGACAATGAGCAGTTCTTC
v_call: TRBV15; j_call: TRBJ1-2; d_call: -; clone_size: -; cdr3_aa: CATSSSRSYGYTF; cdr3_nt: TGTGCCACCAGCAGCAGTAGAAGTTACGGCTACACCTTC
v_call: TRBV6-5; j_call: TRBJ2-7; d_call: TRBD1; clone_size: few; cdr3_aa: CASSTDRDYEQYF; cdr3_nt: TGTGCCAGCAGCACAGACAGGGACTACGAGCAGTACTTC
v_call: TRBV19; j_call: TRBJ1-3; d_call: -; clone_size: once; cdr3_aa: CASRMGGPGNTIYF; cdr3_nt: TGTGCCTCTAGAATGGGGGGCCCTGGAAACACCATATATTTT
v_call: TRBV7-2; j_call: TRBJ1-1; d_call: -; clone_size: -; cdr3_aa: CASSFLDGEAFF; cdr3_nt: TGTGCCAGCAGCTTTCTCGACGGTGAAGCTTTCTTT
v_call: TRBV6-5; j_call: TRBJ1-5; d_call: -; clone_size: -; cdr3_aa: CASSSGLQPQHF; cdr3_nt: TGTGCCAGCTCCAGCGGGTTGCAGCCCCAGCATTTT
v_call: TRBV6-1; j_call: TRBJ1-2; d_call: -; clone_size: -; cdr3_aa: CASSEGNRDYGYTF; cdr3_nt: TGTGCCAGCAGTGAAGGTAACAGGGACTATGGCTACACCTTC
v_call: TRBV5-6; j_call: TRBJ1-6; d_call: -; clone_size: -; cdr3_aa: CASSLGSPFHSPLHF; cdr3_nt: TGTGCCAGCAGCTTGGGAAGTCCATTCCATTCACCCCTCCACTTT
v_call: TRBV18; j_call: TRBJ1-1; d_call: -; clone_size: -; cdr3_aa: CASSPKKGVNTEAFF; cdr3_nt: TGTGCCAGCTCACCCAAGAAAGGCGTGAACACTGAAGCTTTCTTT
v_call: TRBV28; j_call: TRBJ1-6; d_call: -; clone_size: -; cdr3_aa: CASSPPLPPLHF; cdr3_nt: TGTGCCAGCAGTCCCCCTCTGCCACCCCTCCACTTT
v_call: TRBV3-1/TRBV3-2; j_call: TRBJ2-1; d_call: TRBD1; clone_size: once; cdr3_aa: CASSPGTGTGSYNEQFF; cdr3_nt: TGTGCCAGCAGCCCAGGGACCGGGACAGGTTCCTACAATGAGCAGTTCTTC
v_call: TRBV19; j_call: TRBJ1-5; d_call: -; clone_size: -; cdr3_aa: CASSIEGAGNQPQHF; cdr3_nt: TGTGCCAGTAGTATAGAGGGCGCGGGGAATCAGCCCCAGCATTTT
v_call: TRBV7-9; j_call: TRBJ2-3; d_call: TRBD2; clone_size: -; cdr3_aa: CASSLTLAGLTDTQYF; cdr3_nt: TGTGCCAGCAGCTTAACACTAGCGGGGCTCACAGATACGCAGTATTTT
v_call: TRBV7-9; j_call: TRBJ2-1; d_call: -; clone_size: -; cdr3_aa: CASTRDGGQFF; cdr3_nt: TGTGCCAGCACCAGGGACGGAGGGCAGTTCTTC
v_call: TRBV9; j_call: TRBJ1-1; d_call: TRBD1; clone_size: -; cdr3_aa: CASSGTGVTEAFF; cdr3_nt: TGTGCCAGCAGCGGAACAGGGGTCACTGAAGCTTTCTTT
v_call: TRBV7-8; j_call: TRBJ1-3; d_call: -; clone_size: -; cdr3_aa: CASSPVSSPTGNTIYF; cdr3_nt: TGTGCCAGCAGCCCTGTGTCTTCACCCACTGGAAACACCATATATTTT